The 11 T cell receptor beta chains in this list originate from one sample, sequenced in a study of blood T cell repertoires in COVID-19. Clones were read by immunoSEQ multiplex PCR, and TCRdb kept only the in-frame ones, dropping some. The profile shows roughly 440,000 clones, approximately 90% of them singletons. Sequencing used peripheral blood. The source of these receptors is a woman aged 45-59 years with COVID-19, enrolled during active disease.

The chain uses TRBV5-4 and TRBJ1-1; no clear D gene. Germline CDR1 reads SGHNT; CDR2 reads YYREEE (reference sequence). CDR3 length: 14 residues. Trimming pared 1 base from V and 0 bases from J, leaving 7 bases between. The CDR3 spells CASSLPGLNTEAFF. In DNA form, the CDR3 reads TGTGCCAGCAGCTTGCCGGGGTTGAACACTGAAGCTTTCTTT.

This rearrangement joins TRBV5-4 to TRBJ2-3; 9 bases match TRBD1. The CDR3 extends over 16 amino acids. Trimming took 3 bases from V and 3 from J; bases not matched to a gene: 8. The germline V gene has CDR1 SGHNT and CDR2 YYREEE (reference sequence). For the CDR3, the DNA is TGTGCCAGCAGCTCACAGACAGGGGGGGTAACAGATACGCAGTATTTT. It is translated as CASSSQTGGVTDTQYF. Full variable domain (rest looked up from reference TRBV5-4 and TRBJ2-3): ETGVTQSPTHLIKTRGQQVTLRCSSQSGHNTVSWYQQALGQGPQFIFQYYREEENGRGNFPPRFSGLQFPNYSSELNVNALELDDSALYLCASSSQTGGVTDTQYFGPGTRLTVL.

This chain links TRBV6-5 with TRBJ1-2, with a weak D call TRBD1 (6 bases). The CDR3 is made up of 13 amino acids. Trimming removed 0 bases from V and 7 bases from J, with 9 bases in between. CDR1 MNHEY and CDR2 SVGAGI come from the germline V gene. The CDR3 DNA is TGTGCCAGCAGTTACTCAGGGGGTCGTGGCTACACCTTC. Amino acids: CASSYSGGRGYTF.

The chain joins TRBV6-5 to TRBJ2-2; TRBD1 aligns across 10 bases. The CDR3 covers 15 residues. V lost 6 bases and J lost 3; bases outside the gene matches: 4. Germline V gene sequence: CDR1 MNHEY, CDR2 SVGAGI. CDR3 region: CASSPGTGDTGELFF. The CDR3 nucleotides are TGTGCCAGCAGCCCCGGGACAGGGGACACCGGGGAGCTGTTTTTT.

The rearrangement links TRBV3-1 (or the pseudogene TRBV3-2) to TRBJ2-2, with TRBD1 as a possible D gene (6 bases). The CDR3 length is 16 residues. Germline V lookup: CDR1 LGHDT, CDR2 YNNKEL (reference sequence). V was clipped by 1 base and J by 5 bases, with 14 bases between them. This chain's CDR3 is CASSQGWGQLTGELFF. CDR3 DNA: TGTGCCAGCAGCCAAGGCTGGGGGCAGTTGACCGGGGAGCTGTTTTTT.

The chain links TRBV7-8 to TRBJ1-5; D is possibly TRBD1 (6 bases). V lost 4 bases and J 2 bases, leaving 15 bases between the germline ends. This CDR3 has 16 amino acids. Germline assignment: CDR1 SGHVS and CDR2 FQNEAQ. CDR3 protein: CASSSLLRGGNQPQHF. The CDR3 DNA follows: TGTGCCAGCAGCTCCCTTCTCAGGGGAGGCAATCAGCCCCAGCATTTT.

The chain carries TRBV30 and TRBJ2-1, with 8 bases matching TRBD1. With 4 bases clipped from V and 9 bases from J, the junction kept 11 bases outside the gene matches. Germline loops: CDR1 GTSNPN, CDR2 SVGIG (reference sequence). The CDR3 spans 14 residues. The CDR3 sequence is CAWMRTGNLPEQFF. The CDR3 DNA sequence: TGTGCCTGGATGAGGACAGGGAACTTACCTGAGCAGTTCTTC.

V usage is TRBV2 and J usage is TRBJ2-7; possibly TRBD1 for D (6 bases). The germline V gene encodes CDR1 SNHLY and CDR2 FYNNEI. V dropped 0 bases and J dropped 5 bases, with 11 bases sitting between them. This CDR3 has 14 residues. The CDR3 DNA reads as TGTGCCAGCAGTGAAGCAGACAGGAACGACGAGCAGTACTTC. It translates to CASSEADRNDEQYF. Complete variable domain (other parts from reference TRBV2 and TRBJ2-7): EPEVTQTPSHQVTQMGQEVILRCVPISNHLYFYWYRQILGQKVEFLVSFYNNEISEKSEIFDDQFSVERPDGSNFTLKIRSTKLEDSAMYFCASSEADRNDEQYFGPGTRLTVT.

The V gene is TRBV7-2, the J gene TRBJ2-1, with TRBD2 as a possible D gene (6 bases). Trimming cost V 5 bases and J 8 bases, with 16 bases left between them. CDR1 and CDR2 from the germline V gene are SGHTA and FQGNSA. This CDR3 comprises 14 residues. CDR3 DNA: TGTGCCAGCAGCCCGACTAGAAGTCGGGATGAGCAGTTCTTC. Amino acid sequence: CASSPTRSRDEQFF. Filled out from reference TRBV7-2 and TRBJ2-1, the complete variable domain reads GAGVSQSPSNKVTEKGKDVELRCDPISGHTALYWYRQSLGQGLEFLIYFQGNSAPDKSGLPSDRFSAERTGGSVSTLTIQRTQQEDSAVYLCASSPTRSRDEQFFGPGTRLTVL.

The V and J genes are TRBV7-2 and TRBJ2-2; D perhaps matches TRBD1 (5 bases). Trimming removed 5 bases at V and 4 bases at J, with 11 bases between. The CDR3 sequence is 14 residues long. Germline-derived CDR1 and CDR2 are SGHTA and FQGNSA. CDR3 loop: CASSPGHRTGELFF. CDR3 DNA: TGTGCCAGCAGCCCCGGACACCGCACCGGGGAGCTGTTTTTT.

This chain uses TRBV6-5 with TRBJ2-1, with 10 bases aligning to TRBD2. Looked up from germline, CDR1 is MNHEY and CDR2 is SVGAGI. J gave up 8 bases and V 4 bases, and 8 bases lay outside the gene matches. This CDR3 is 15 amino acids long. CDR3 protein: CASSSASGGFDEQFF. Written as DNA, the CDR3 is TGTGCCAGCAGTTCCGCTAGCGGGGGTTTCGATGAGCAGTTCTTC.